This T cell receptor beta chain came from a study of T cell repertoires in cytomegalovirus infection. Study at large: Indicated by public TCR beta signatures were CMV infection and matching HLA type.

This clonotype has a handful of counts. The antigen remains undetermined. The CDR3 is 15 amino acids. The germline CDR1 and CDR2 sequences are SEHNR and FQNEAQ (reference sequence). Trimming removed 3 bases from V and 4 bases from J; junction bases left unmatched: 4. TCRdb reprocessed the reads via MiXCR and lists one record per CDR3 protein. The sample includes around 300,000 distinct CDR3 sequences, roughly 24% seen only once; the top ten take roughly 13%. Study-level points and caveats: The study found HLA-C-restricted CMV-specific TCR beta clonotypes dominating the ex vivo response.

V usage is TRBV7-9 and J usage is TRBJ2-1; TRBD2 aligns across 9 bases. Sequencing input: PBMCs. The sequence derives from a human donor in good health (CMV status not recorded). Some clones in this sample may be carry-over from other donors' samples. This chain's CDR3 is CASSFGSGGYNEQFF. The CDR3 DNA reads as TGTGCCAGCAGCTTCGGTAGCGGGGGATACAATGAGCAGTTCTTC.